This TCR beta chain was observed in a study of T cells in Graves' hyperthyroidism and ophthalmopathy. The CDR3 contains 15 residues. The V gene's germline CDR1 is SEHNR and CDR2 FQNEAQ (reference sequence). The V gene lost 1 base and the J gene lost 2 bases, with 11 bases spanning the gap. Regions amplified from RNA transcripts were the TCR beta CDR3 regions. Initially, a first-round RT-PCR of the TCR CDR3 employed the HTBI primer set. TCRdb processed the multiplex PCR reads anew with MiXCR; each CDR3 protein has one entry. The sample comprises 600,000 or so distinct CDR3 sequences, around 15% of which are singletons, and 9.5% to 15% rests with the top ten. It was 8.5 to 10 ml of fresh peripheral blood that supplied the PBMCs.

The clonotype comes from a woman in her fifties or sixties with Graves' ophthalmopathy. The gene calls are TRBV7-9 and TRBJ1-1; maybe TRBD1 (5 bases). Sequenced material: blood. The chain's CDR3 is CASSLEVGGNTEAFF. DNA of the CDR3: TGTGCCAGCAGCTTAGAGGTTGGGGGAAACACTGAAGCTTTCTTT.